The table lists the clone carrying this T cell receptor beta chain with a few counts. The antigen remains unidentified. The sample comes from a study of vaccination and CD4 T cells after COVID-19. The V gene's germline CDR1 is DFQATT and CDR2 SNEGSKA (reference sequence). The CDR3 sequence is 12 residues long. The J segment lost 0 bases and the V segment lost 7 bases, leaving 1 base of the junction unmatched. The treatment is: approximately nine-day PBMC culture with coronavirus spike peptide pools or control peptides (ViraFEST assay). Oncomine TCR Beta short-read sequencing was applied to DNA from cultured CD4+ T cells. From the PCR reads, TCRdb called clonotypes with MiXCR, one entry per CDR3 protein. The sample has about 18,000 distinct CDR3 sequences; roughly 50% are singletons.

The TCR sequence derives from a human donor who had recovered from COVID-19. V usage is TRBV20-1 and J usage is TRBJ2-3, with TRBD2 identical over 7 bases. What was sequenced was CD4+ T cells from blood, cultured in vitro. CDR3 region: CSGGGSTDTQYF. Written as DNA, the CDR3 is TGCAGTGGGGGGGGGAGCACAGATACGCAGTATTTT.